This TCR beta chain was profiled in a study of blood T cell repertoires in COVID-19. Study-wide background: Sample material is recorded as cDNA or gDNA derived from T cells, B-cell-depleted T cells, or PBMCs.

Sequencing was performed with immunoSEQ multiplex PCR; in TCRdb, only in-frame clones are kept and a portion is missing. Of 120,000 to 150,000 clones in the sample, roughly 87% were seen once. V was shortened by 0 bases and J by 6 bases, with 11 bases between the two germline ends. CDR1 and CDR2 (germline): WSHSY, SAAADI. This CDR3 region has 14 residues. The receptor was isolated from a woman aged 50 to 65 with acute or convalescent COVID-19. The chain is built from TRBV10-2 and TRBJ1-1; D gene uncertain. Sequenced: peripheral blood. The DNA of the CDR3 is TGCGCCAGCAGTGAGTCGGGCACCTCCGCTGAAGCTTTCTTT. Translated: CASSESGTSAEAFF.